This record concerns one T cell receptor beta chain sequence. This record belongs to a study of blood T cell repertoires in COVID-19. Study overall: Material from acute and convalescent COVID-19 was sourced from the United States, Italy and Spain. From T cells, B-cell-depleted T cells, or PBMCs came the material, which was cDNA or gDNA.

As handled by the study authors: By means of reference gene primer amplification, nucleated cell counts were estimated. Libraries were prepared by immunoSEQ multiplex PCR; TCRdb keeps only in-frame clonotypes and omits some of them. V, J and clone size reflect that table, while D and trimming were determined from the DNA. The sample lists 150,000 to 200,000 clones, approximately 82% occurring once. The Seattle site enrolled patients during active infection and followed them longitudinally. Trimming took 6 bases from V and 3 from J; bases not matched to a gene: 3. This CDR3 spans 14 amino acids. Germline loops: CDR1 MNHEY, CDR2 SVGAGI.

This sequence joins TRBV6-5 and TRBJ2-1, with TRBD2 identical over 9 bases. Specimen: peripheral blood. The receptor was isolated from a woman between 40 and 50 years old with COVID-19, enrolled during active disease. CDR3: CASSRSGGYNEQFF. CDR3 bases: TGTGCCAGCAGCCGTAGCGGGGGCTACAATGAGCAGTTCTTC.